This passage covers 27 T cell receptor beta chains from one sample sequenced in a study of shared clonotypes between healthy human individuals. Using immunoSEQ multiplex PCR, the repertoire was profiled, and TCRdb retains in-frame clones only, with some absent. The sample consists of about 1 million clones, around four fifths of them appearing once. Source material: memory CD4+ T cells sorted from blood. The subset was: CD45RA-negative fraction. The receptor set was obtained from a man younger than 30 in good health.

The chain recombines TRBV5-1 with TRBJ2-7, with TRBD2 as a possible D gene (6 bases). The germline gives CDR1 SGHRS, CDR2 YFSETQ. The CDR3 runs to 15 residues. Deletions cut 0 bases from V and 2 bases from J, with 12 bases between. This chain's CDR3 is CASSLEGGTTYEQYF. CDR3 nucleotides: TGCGCCAGCAGCTTGGAGGGCGGGACCACCTACGAGCAGTACTTC. The whole variable domain, remainder taken from reference TRBV5-1 and TRBJ2-7, is KAGVTQTPRYLIKTRGQQVTLSCSPISGHRSVSWYQQTPGQGLQFLFEYFSETQRNKGNFPGRFSGRQFSNSRSEMNVSTLELGDSALYLCASSLEGGTTYEQYFGPGTRLTVT.

This chain connects TRBV28 to TRBJ2-1; D perhaps matches TRBD2 (5 bases). V lost 5 bases and J 5 bases, leaving 16 bases between the germline ends. Germline V lookup: CDR1 MDHEN, CDR2 SYDVKM. The CDR3 sequence is 15 residues long. CDR3 coding DNA: TGTGCCAGCAGTGCCCAGTGGCGGGCCGACAATGAGCAGTTCTTC. It is translated as CASSAQWRADNEQFF.

The rearrangement uses TRBV30 and TRBJ1-2, with D perhaps matching TRBD1 (5 bases). Germline CDR1 is GTSNPN and CDR2 is SVGIG (reference sequence). This CDR3 is built from 15 residues. Trimming pared 5 bases from V and 2 bases from J, leaving 18 bases between. The CDR3 is CAWVSSSRVNYGYTF. DNA of the CDR3: TGTGCCTGGGTTAGTAGCTCCAGGGTAAACTATGGCTACACCTTC.

This chain joins TRBV7-9 and TRBJ1-5; D may be TRBD1 (5 bases). CDR1 and CDR2 (germline): SEHNR, FQNEAQ (reference sequence). Trimming pared 3 bases from V and 0 bases from J, leaving 9 bases between. The CDR3 runs 15 residues. This CDR3 reads CASSFGHNSNQPQHF. CDR3 nucleotides: TGTGCCAGCAGCTTCGGACACAATAGCAATCAGCCCCAGCATTTT.

V and J are TRBV7-9 and TRBJ1-2, with D unclear. The CDR3 totals 12 residues. Germline V gene data show CDR1 as SEHNR and CDR2 as FQNEAQ (reference sequence). Trimming cost V 5 bases and J 3 bases, with 7 bases left between them. CDR3 DNA sequence: TGTGCCAGCAGCCCAACCGACTATGGCTACACCTTC. Amino acids: CASSPTDYGYTF. Filled out from reference TRBV7-9 and TRBJ1-2, the complete variable domain reads DTGVSQNPRHKITKRGQNVTFRCDPISEHNRLYWYRQTLGQGPEFLTYFQNEAQLEKSRLLSDRFSAERPKGSFSTLEIQRTEQGDSAMYLCASSPTDYGYTFGSGTRLTVV.

V gene TRBV28 combines with J gene TRBJ2-7, with D perhaps TRBD1 (6 bases). Germline lookup yields CDR1 MDHEN and CDR2 SYDVKM. The V and J ends lost 6 bases and 6 bases respectively, with 21 bases between them. The CDR3 loop spans 15 amino acids. The CDR3 DNA is TGTGCCAGCAGCGAACCGGGACAAAAATTGCGCGAGCAGTACTTC. Its translation: CASSEPGQKLREQYF.

V is TRBV5-1 and J is TRBJ1-1, with a weak D call TRBD1 (5 bases). The germline gives CDR1 SGHRS, CDR2 YFSETQ. The V and J ends lost 0 bases and 3 bases respectively, with 12 bases between them. The CDR3 contains 15 residues. The DNA for the CDR3 is TGCGCCAGCAGCTTGGCCGAGGGGTTTGACACTGAAGCTTTCTTT. Translating gives CASSLAEGFDTEAFF.

The rearrangement joins TRBV28 to TRBJ2-5, with D unclear. The CDR3 spans 14 residues. Germline CDR1 and CDR2: MDHEN and SYDVKM. The germline V and J ends were trimmed by 5 bases and 7 bases, with 17 bases remaining between them. CDR3 in amino acids: CASSRVVLPGTQYF. DNA of the CDR3: TGTGCCAGCAGTAGAGTGGTCCTCCCAGGGACCCAGTACTTC. Full variable domain (outside the CDR3, taken from reference TRBV28 and TRBJ2-5): DVKVTQSSRYLVKRTGEKVFLECVQDMDHENMFWYRQDPGLGLRLIYFSYDVKMKEKGDIPEGYSVSREKKERFSLILESASTNQTSMYLCASSRVVLPGTQYFGPGTRLLVL.

The chain uses TRBV7-2 and TRBJ2-2; 8 bases match TRBD1. CDR3 length equals 17 residues. The ends lost 1 base at V and 5 bases at J; junction bases unmatched: 9. Germline values: CDR1 SGHTA, CDR2 FQGNSA. The CDR3 loop is CASSLVRQGSGTGELFF. In nucleotides, the CDR3 is TGTGCCAGCAGCTTAGTGCGACAGGGGTCGGGGACCGGGGAGCTGTTTTTT.

The rearrangement joins TRBV29-1 to TRBJ2-5, with 16 bases matching TRBD2. The ends lost 3 bases at V and 9 bases at J; junction bases unmatched: 7. Germline CDR1 reads SQVTM; CDR2 reads ANQGSEA. The CDR3 has 15 residues. Written as DNA, the CDR3 is TGCAGCGTTGAGCAAGGGACTAGCGGGGGGGGCGCCCAGTACTTC. Its protein is CSVEQGTSGGGAQYF.

The chain is built from TRBV6-1 and TRBJ2-7, with TRBD2 as a possible D gene (6 bases). The ends were cut back, 6 bases at V and 9 bases at J, with 12 bases in the middle. The CDR3 totals 11 residues. The germline gives CDR1 MNHNS, CDR2 SASEGT. CDR3 sequence: CASRWDSGQYF. The DNA of the CDR3 is TGTGCCAGCAGGTGGGACTCCGGGCAGTACTTC.

V is TRBV5-1 and J is TRBJ2-7, with D uncertain. The V gene lost 0 bases and the J gene lost 9 bases, with 13 bases spanning the gap. This CDR3 has 13 residues. CDR1 is SGHRS and CDR2 is YFSETQ in the germline V gene. The DNA of the CDR3 is TGCGCCAGCAGCTTGGGAGGTAGAAGCTTGCAGTACTTC. Amino acid sequence: CASSLGGRSLQYF. The complete variable domain, with remaining parts taken from reference TRBV5-1 and TRBJ2-7, reads KAGVTQTPRYLIKTRGQQVTLSCSPISGHRSVSWYQQTPGQGLQFLFEYFSETQRNKGNFPGRFSGRQFSNSRSEMNVSTLELGDSALYLCASSLGGRSLQYFGPGTRLTVT.

Comments on this clone: A much larger clone is a single base away; this may be a read error. This specimen includes other DNA sequences encoding the same CDR3. V is TRBV7-2 and J is TRBJ1-1; D gene ambiguous. The CDR3 runs 13 residues. V lost 1 base and J lost 5, with 8 bases in between. Germline CDR1 reads SGHTA; CDR2 reads FQGNSA. The CDR3 loop is CASSLERQTEAFF. In nucleotides, the CDR3 is TGTGCCAGCAGCTTAGAACGCCAGACTGAAGCTTTCTTT.

V gene TRBV2 combines with J gene TRBJ2-7; 9 bases fit TRBD2. CDR3 length: 17 amino acids. CDR1 is SNHLY and CDR2 is FYNNEI in the germline V gene. The ends lost 2 bases at V and 0 bases at J; junction bases unmatched: 8. In DNA, the CDR3 is TGTGCCAGCAGTGAACTTAGCGGGAGTGCTAGCTCCTACGAGCAGTACTTC. Translation gives CASSELSGSASSYEQYF.

This clone was counted a single time. This chain links TRBV28 with TRBJ2-2; no clear D gene. Germline CDR1 reads MDHEN; CDR2 reads SYDVKM. V was clipped by 3 bases and J by 4 bases, with 6 bases between them. This CDR3 is built from 13 residues. The CDR3 protein is CASSFQFTGELFF. CDR3 nucleotide sequence: TGTGCCAGCAGTTTCCAATTCACCGGGGAGCTGTTTTTT.

This clone appeared a few times. The chain uses TRBV10-2 and TRBJ2-1; 7 bases are shared with TRBD2. V trimming: 3 bases; J trimming: 7 bases; junction bases outside the gene matches: 12. CDR1 is WSHSY and CDR2 is SAAADI in the germline V gene. This CDR3 has 16 amino acids. CDR3 coding DNA: TGCGCCAGCAGTGATAGGGAGGGCGGCCTGTTGAATGAGCAGTTCTTC. It codes for CASSDREGGLLNEQFF.

As for this clone: This may stem from a read error, because a much larger clone lies one nucleotide away. In the same sample, other DNA sequences code for this CDR3. DNA of the CDR3: TGTGCCAGCTCATCAACAGGGCAGGGCTACACCTTC. Protein product: CASSSTGQGYTF. The gene calls are TRBV18 and TRBJ1-2; tentatively, D is TRBD1 (6 bases). This CDR3 has 12 amino acids. The V gene lost 5 bases and the J gene lost 8 bases, with 12 bases spanning the gap. Per the germline V gene, CDR1 is KGHSH and CDR2 is LQKENI.

This rearrangement joins TRBV19 to TRBJ1-2; TRBD1 matches at 9 bases. Germline V gene data show CDR1 as LNHDA and CDR2 as SQIVND (reference sequence). The CDR3 length is 15 residues. V was pared by 3 bases and J by 3 bases, with 5 bases of the junction left unmatched. This chain's CDR3 is CASSIEGQGDYGYTF. CDR3 coding DNA: TGTGCCAGTAGTATTGAGGGACAGGGTGACTATGGCTACACCTTC.

This chain joins TRBV7-9 and TRBJ2-5; 8 positions agree with TRBD1. Trimming cost V 3 bases and J 0 bases; bases outside gene matches: 0. The germline V gene has CDR1 SEHNR and CDR2 FQNEAQ (reference sequence). CDR3 length equals 14 residues. For the CDR3, the DNA is TGTGCCAGCAGCTTGACAGGGGACCAAGAGACCCAGTACTTC. This translates into CASSLTGDQETQYF.

This chain uses TRBV10-3 with TRBJ2-2; no clear D gene. With 4 bases removed from V and 1 base from J, the gap between germline ends came to 10 bases. The CDR3 spans 15 residues. Germline values: CDR1 ENHRY, CDR2 SYGVKD. CDR3 coding DNA: TGTGCCATCAGTGGGGGTGCTTTGAACACCGGGGAGCTGTTTTTT. Amino acid sequence: CAISGGALNTGELFF.

V usage is TRBV30 and J usage is TRBJ2-5; 7 bases agree with TRBD1. Germline assignment: CDR1 GTSNPN and CDR2 SVGIG (reference sequence). The CDR3 runs to 15 residues. V shed 0 bases, J shed 2 bases, and the junction held 6 bases outside the gene matches. CDR3 protein: CAWSVAGGRQETQYF. For the CDR3, the DNA is TGTGCCTGGAGTGTGGCAGGGGGAAGACAAGAGACCCAGTACTTC.

CDR3 sequence (DNA): TGTGCCAGCAAGGAGGTCTACGAGCAGTACTTC. It encodes CASKEVYEQYF. The J gene is TRBJ2-7, the V gene TRBV2; weak D call: TRBD2 (5 bases). The V and J ends lost 7 bases and 3 bases respectively, with 7 bases between them. The CDR3 extends over 11 amino acids. Germline CDR1 and CDR2: SNHLY and FYNNEI. The full variable domain, rest sourced from reference TRBV2 and TRBJ2-7, is EPEVTQTPSHQVTQMGQEVILRCVPISNHLYFYWYRQILGQKVEFLVSFYNNEISEKSEIFDDQFSVERPDGSNFTLKIRSTKLEDSAMYFCASKEVYEQYFGPGTRLTVT.

This chain connects TRBV29-1 to TRBJ1-3; D gene ambiguous. V dropped 6 bases and J dropped 0 bases, with 9 bases sitting between them. The V gene's germline CDR1 is SQVTM and CDR2 ANQGSEA. The CDR3 extends over 13 amino acids. The CDR3 is CSVQPRSGNTIYF. The CDR3 nucleotides are TGCAGCGTACAGCCCCGCTCTGGAAACACCATATATTTT.

This chain links TRBV5-1 with TRBJ1-4, with 7 positions matching TRBD1. Trimming took 0 bases from V and 0 from J; bases not matched to a gene: 5. Germline CDR1 and CDR2: SGHRS and YFSETQ. The CDR3 has 17 residues. CDR3 nucleotide sequence: TGCGCCAGCAGCTTGGTACAGGGGCGAACAACTAATGAAAAACTGTTTTTT. It encodes CASSLVQGRTTNEKLFF.

This clone came up a few times. V is TRBV30 and J is TRBJ1-2, with D tentatively TRBD1 (6 bases). The CDR3 loop spans 13 amino acids. Trimming cost V 3 bases and J 8 bases, with 16 bases left between them. Germline V gene lookup returns CDR1 GTSNPN and CDR2 SVGIG (reference sequence). DNA for the CDR3: TGTGCCTGGAGCGCCCGTAGGGGGGGCGGCTACACCTTC. It encodes CAWSARRGGGYTF.

The chain combines TRBV2 with TRBJ2-1; the match to TRBD2 covers 8 bases. V was clipped by 6 bases and J by 9 bases; unmatched bases: 7. Germline CDR1 SNHLY, CDR2 FYNNEI. CDR3 size: 13 residues. CDR3 nucleotide sequence: TGTGCCAGCAGGCGGGAGGTTAGGGGTGAGCAGTTCTTC. It codes for CASRREVRGEQFF.

This chain joins TRBV7-2 and TRBJ2-2; 9 bases are shared with TRBD1. The germline gives CDR1 SGHTA, CDR2 FQGNSA. The CDR3 runs to 16 residues. Germline trimming cut 1 base from V and 4 bases from J; bases unmatched to any gene: 4. CDR3 nucleotides: TGTGCCAGCAGCTTAGGGGGGACAGGGCTCACCGGGGAGCTGTTTTTT. It is translated as CASSLGGTGLTGELFF.